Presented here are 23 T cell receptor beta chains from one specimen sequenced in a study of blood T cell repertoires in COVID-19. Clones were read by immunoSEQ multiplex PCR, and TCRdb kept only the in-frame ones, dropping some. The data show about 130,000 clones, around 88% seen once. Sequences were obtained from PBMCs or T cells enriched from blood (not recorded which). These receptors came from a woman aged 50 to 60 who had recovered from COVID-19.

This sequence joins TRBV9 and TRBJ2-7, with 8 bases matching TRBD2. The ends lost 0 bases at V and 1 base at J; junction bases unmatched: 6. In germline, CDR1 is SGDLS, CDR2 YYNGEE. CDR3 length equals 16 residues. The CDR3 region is CASSVGVAGPSYEQYF. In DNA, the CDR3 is TGTGCCAGCAGCGTAGGGGTAGCGGGGCCTTCCTACGAGCAGTACTTC.

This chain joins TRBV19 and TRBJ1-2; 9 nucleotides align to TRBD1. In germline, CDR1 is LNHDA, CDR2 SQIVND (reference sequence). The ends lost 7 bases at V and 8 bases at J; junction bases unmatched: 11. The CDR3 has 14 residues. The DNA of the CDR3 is TGTGCCAGTATCGCGACAGGGGGAGTCGGAGGCTACACCTTC. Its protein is CASIATGGVGGYTF. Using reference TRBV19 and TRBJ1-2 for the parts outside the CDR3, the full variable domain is DGGITQSPKYLFRKEGQNVTLSCEQNLNHDAMYWYRQDPGQGLRLIYYSQIVNDFQKGDIAEGYSVSREKKESFPLTVTSAQKNPTAFYLCASIATGGVGGYTFGSGTRLTVV.

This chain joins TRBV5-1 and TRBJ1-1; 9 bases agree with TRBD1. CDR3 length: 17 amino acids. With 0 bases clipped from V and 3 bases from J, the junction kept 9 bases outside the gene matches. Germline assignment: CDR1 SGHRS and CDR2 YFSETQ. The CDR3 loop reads CASSLATTGGSYTEAFF. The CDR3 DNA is TGCGCCAGCAGCTTGGCCACCACAGGGGGCTCGTACACTGAAGCTTTCTTT. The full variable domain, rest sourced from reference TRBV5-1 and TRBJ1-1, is KAGVTQTPRYLIKTRGQQVTLSCSPISGHRSVSWYQQTPGQGLQFLFEYFSETQRNKGNFPGRFSGRQFSNSRSEMNVSTLELGDSALYLCASSLATTGGSYTEAFFGQGTRLTVV.

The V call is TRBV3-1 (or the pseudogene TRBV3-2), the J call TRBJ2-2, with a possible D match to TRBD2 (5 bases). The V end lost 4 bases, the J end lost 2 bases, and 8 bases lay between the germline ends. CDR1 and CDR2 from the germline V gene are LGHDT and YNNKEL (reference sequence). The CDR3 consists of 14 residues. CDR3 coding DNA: TGTGCCAGCAGCCCGGGGTTAAACACCGGGGAGCTGTTTTTT. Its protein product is CASSPGLNTGELFF.

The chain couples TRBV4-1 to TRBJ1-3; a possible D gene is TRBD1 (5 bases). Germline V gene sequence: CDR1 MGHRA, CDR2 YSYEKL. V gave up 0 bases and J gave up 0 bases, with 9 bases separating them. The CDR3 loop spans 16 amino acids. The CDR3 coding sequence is TGCGCCAGCAGCCAAGAAAGGGGTTCCTCTGGAAACACCATATATTTT. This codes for CASSQERGSSGNTIYF.

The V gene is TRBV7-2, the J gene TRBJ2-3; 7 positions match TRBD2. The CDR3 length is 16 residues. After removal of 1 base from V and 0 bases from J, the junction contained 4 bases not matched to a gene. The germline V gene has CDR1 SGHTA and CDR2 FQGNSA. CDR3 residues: CASSLGAGRSTDTQYF. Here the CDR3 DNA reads TGTGCCAGCAGCTTAGGAGCGGGGCGAAGCACAGATACGCAGTATTTT.

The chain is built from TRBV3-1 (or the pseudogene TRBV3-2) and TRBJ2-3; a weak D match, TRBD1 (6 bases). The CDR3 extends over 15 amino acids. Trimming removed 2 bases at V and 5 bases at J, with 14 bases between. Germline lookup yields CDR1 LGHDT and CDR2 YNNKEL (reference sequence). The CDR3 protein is CASSQFQGQRDTQYF. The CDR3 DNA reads TGTGCCAGCAGCCAATTCCAGGGGCAGAGAGATACGCAGTATTTT.

The CDR3: CASSSGGGPRPPEQYF. CDR3 nucleotides: TGTGCCAGCAGCAGTGGTGGAGGACCCCGGCCCCCCGAGCAGTACTTC. J is TRBJ2-7 and V is TRBV21-1; the tabulated D call, TRBD2, remains unverified against the DNA. TRBV21-1 is termed a pseudogene. CDR3 length: 16 residues.

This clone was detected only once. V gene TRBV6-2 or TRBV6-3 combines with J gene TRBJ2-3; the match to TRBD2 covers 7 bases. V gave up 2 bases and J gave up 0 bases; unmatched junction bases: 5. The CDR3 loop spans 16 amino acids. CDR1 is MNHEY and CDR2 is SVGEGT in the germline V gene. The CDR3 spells CASSYGGGESTDTQYF. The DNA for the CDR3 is TGTGCCAGCAGTTACGGTGGGGGGGAAAGCACAGATACGCAGTATTTT.

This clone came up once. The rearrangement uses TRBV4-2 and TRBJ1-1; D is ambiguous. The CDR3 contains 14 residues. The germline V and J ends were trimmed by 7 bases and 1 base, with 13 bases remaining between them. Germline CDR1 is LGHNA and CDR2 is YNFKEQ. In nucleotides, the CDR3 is TGTGCCAGCACCCGCGGAGGAGGGAACACTGAAGCTTTCTTT. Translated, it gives CASTRGGGNTEAFF.

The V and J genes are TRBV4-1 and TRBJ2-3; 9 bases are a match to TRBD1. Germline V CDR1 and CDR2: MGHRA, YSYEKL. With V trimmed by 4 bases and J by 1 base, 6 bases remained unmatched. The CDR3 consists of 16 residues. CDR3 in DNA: TGCGCCAGCAGCCCGAGGTGGGACAGGGGCACAGATACGCAGTATTTT. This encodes CASSPRWDRGTDTQYF.

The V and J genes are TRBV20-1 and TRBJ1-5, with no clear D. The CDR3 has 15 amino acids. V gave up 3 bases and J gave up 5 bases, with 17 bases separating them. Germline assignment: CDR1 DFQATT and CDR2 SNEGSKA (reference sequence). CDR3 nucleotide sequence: TGCAGTGCTAGTAAGGACCACGAGAGGGATCAGCCCCAGCATTTT. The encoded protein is CSASKDHERDQPQHF.

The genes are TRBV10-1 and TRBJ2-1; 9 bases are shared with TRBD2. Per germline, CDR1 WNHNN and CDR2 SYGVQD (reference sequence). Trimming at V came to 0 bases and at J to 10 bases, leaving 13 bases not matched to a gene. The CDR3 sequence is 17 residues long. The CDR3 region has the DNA TGCGCCAGCAGTGAGTCTCCCTGGGGTAGCGGGGGCCAAGAGCAGTTCTTC. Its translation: CASSESPWGSGGQEQFF.

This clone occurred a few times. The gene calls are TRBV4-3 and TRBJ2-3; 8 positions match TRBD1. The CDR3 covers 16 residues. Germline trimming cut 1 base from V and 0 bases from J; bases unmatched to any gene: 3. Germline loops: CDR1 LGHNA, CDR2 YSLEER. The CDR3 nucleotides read TGCGCCAGCAGCCAAGGACAGGGGACTAGCACAGATACGCAGTATTTT. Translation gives CASSQGQGTSTDTQYF.

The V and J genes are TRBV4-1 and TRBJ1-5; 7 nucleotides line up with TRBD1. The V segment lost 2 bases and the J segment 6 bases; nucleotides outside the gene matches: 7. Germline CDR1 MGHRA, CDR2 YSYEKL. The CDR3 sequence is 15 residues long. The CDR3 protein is CASSQPWDSRQPQHF. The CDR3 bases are TGCGCCAGCAGCCAACCCTGGGACAGTCGTCAGCCCCAGCATTTT.

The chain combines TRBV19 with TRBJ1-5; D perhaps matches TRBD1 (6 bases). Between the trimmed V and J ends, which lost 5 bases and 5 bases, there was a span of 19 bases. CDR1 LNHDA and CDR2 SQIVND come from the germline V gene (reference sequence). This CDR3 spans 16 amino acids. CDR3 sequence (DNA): TGTGCCAGTAGTGACCAGGGGCAATGGCAATATCAGCCCCAGCATTTT. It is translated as CASSDQGQWQYQPQHF.

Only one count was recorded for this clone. In nucleotides, the CDR3 is TGTGCCAGCAGCAAACTAGAATTGGGGGAGACCCAGTACTTC. This codes for CASSKLELGETQYF. This chain uses TRBV27 with TRBJ2-5; possible D gene TRBD2, 5 bases. Trimming cost V 6 bases and J 5 bases, with 16 bases left between them. Germline CDR1 MNHEY, CDR2 SMNVEV (reference sequence). CDR3 length: 14 residues.

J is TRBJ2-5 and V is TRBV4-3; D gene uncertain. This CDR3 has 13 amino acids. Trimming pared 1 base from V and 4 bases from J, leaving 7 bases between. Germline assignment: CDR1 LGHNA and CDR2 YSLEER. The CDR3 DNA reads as TGCGCCAGCAGCCAAGGAGGCGGAGAGACCCAGTACTTC. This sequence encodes CASSQGGGETQYF.

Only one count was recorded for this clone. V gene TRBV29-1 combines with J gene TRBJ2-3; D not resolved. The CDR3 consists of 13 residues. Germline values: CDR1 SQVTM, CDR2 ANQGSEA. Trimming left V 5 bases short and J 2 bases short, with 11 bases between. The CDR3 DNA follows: TGCAGCGTTAGGTTACAGCTCACAGATACGCAGTATTTT. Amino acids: CSVRLQLTDTQYF.

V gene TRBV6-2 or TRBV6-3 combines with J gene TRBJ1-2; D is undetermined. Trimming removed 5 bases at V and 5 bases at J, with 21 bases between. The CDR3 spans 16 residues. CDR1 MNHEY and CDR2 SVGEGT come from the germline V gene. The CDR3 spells CASSTPLGGMQYGYTF. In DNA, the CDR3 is TGTGCCAGCAGTACCCCCTTGGGAGGGATGCAATATGGCTACACCTTC.

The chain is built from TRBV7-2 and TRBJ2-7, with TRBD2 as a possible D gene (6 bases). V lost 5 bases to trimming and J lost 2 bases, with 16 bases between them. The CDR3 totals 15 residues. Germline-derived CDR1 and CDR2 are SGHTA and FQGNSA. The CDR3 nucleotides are TGTGCCAGCAGCCCTCAGGCGGGGAGAACCTACGAGCAGTACTTC. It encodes CASSPQAGRTYEQYF.

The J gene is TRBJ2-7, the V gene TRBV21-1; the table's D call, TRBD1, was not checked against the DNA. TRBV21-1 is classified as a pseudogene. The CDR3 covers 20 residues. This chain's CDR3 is CASSKVRISRDSLRAYEQYF. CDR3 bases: TGTGCCAGCAGCAAAGTACGCATTTCCCGGGACAGCCTTCGGGCCTACGAGCAGTACTTC.

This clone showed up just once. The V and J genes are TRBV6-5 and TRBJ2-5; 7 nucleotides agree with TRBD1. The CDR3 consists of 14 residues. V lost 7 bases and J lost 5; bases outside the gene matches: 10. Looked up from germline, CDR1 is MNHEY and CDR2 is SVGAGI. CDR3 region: CASIKPGGSETQYF. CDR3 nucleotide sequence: TGTGCCAGCATAAAACCAGGGGGTTCCGAGACCCAGTACTTC.